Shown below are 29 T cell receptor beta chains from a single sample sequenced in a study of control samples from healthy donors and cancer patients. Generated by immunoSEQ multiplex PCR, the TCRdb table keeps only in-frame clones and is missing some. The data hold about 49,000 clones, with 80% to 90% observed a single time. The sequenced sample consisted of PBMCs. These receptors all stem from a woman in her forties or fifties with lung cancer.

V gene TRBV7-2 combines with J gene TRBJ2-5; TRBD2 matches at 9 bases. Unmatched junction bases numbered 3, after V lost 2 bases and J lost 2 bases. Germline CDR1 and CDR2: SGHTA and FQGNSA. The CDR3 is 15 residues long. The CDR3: CASSLRAGGQETQYF. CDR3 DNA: TGTGCCAGCAGCTTAAGGGCGGGGGGGCAAGAGACCCAGTACTTC.

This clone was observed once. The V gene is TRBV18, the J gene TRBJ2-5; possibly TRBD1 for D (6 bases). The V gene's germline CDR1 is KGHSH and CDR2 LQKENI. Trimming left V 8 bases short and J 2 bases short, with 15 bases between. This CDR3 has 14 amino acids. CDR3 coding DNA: TGTGCCAGCATCGGACAGATAGGTCAAGAGACCCAGTACTTC. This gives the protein CASIGQIGQETQYF. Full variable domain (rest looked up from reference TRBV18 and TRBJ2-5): NAGVMQNPRHLVRRRGQEARLRCSPMKGHSHVYWYRQLPEEGLKFMVYLQKENIIDESGMPKERFSAEFPKEGPSILRIQQVVRGDSAAYFCASIGQIGQETQYFGPGTRLLVL.

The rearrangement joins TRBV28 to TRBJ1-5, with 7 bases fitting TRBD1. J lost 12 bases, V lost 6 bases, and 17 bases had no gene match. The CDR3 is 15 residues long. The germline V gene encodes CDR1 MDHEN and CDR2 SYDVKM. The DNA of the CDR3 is TGTGCCAGCAGCCTTCAGGGACAGCTCAACCGGGTCCAGCATTTT. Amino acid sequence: CASSLQGQLNRVQHF.

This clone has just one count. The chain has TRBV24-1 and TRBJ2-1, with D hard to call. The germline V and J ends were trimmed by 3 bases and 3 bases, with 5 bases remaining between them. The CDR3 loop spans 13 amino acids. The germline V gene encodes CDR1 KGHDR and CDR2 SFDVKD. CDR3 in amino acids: CATSDQNYNEQFF. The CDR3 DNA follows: TGTGCCACCAGTGATCAAAACTACAATGAGCAGTTCTTC.

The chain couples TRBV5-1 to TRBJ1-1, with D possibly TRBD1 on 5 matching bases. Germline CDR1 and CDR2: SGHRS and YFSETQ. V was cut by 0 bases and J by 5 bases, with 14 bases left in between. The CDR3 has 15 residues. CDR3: CASSLAAGGDTEAFF. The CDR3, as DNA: TGCGCCAGCAGCTTGGCAGCGGGAGGGGATACTGAAGCTTTCTTT.

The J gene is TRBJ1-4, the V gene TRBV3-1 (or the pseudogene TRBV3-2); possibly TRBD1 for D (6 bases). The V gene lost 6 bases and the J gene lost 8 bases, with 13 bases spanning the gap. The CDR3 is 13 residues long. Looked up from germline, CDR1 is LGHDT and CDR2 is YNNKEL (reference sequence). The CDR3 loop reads CASRRRGGEKLFF. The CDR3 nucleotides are TGTGCCAGCAGACGGAGGGGGGGAGAAAAACTGTTTTTT.

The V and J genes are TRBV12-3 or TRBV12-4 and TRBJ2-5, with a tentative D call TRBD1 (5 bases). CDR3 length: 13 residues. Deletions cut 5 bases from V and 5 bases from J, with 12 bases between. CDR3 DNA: TGTGCCAGCAGTCCAGGGCAATCGGAGACCCAGTACTTC. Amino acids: CASSPGQSETQYF.

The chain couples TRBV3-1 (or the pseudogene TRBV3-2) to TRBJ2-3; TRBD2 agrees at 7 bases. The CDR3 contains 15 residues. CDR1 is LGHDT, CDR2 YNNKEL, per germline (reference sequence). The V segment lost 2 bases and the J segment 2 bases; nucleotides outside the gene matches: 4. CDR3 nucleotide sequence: TGTGCCAGCAGCCAATCGACTAGCCCCACAGATACGCAGTATTTT. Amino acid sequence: CASSQSTSPTDTQYF.

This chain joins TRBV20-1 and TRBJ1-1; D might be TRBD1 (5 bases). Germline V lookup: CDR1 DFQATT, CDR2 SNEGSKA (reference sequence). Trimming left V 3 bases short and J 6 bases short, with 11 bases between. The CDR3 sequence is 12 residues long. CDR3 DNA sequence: TGCAGTGCTAGTCGCGGGGACGCTGAAGCTTTCTTT. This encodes CSASRGDAEAFF.

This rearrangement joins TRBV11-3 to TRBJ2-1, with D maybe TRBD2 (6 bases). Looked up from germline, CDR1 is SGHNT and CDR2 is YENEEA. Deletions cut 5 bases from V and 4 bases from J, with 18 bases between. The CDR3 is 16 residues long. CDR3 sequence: CASSPPEGSGYNEQFF. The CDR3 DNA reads TGTGCCAGCAGCCCCCCGGAGGGTTCAGGTTACAATGAGCAGTTCTTC.

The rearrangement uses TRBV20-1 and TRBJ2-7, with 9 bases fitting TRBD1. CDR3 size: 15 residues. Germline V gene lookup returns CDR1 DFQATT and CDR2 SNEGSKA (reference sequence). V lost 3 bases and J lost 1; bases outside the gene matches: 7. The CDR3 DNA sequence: TGCAGTGCTAGTCTCTGGGACAGGGCTTCCTACGAGCAGTACTTC. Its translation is CSASLWDRASYEQYF.

The CDR3: CASSSPLGLPEQYF. The CDR3 DNA is TGTGCCAGCAGTTCCCCCCTTGGACTCCCAGAGCAGTACTTC. The chain recombines TRBV28 with TRBJ2-7, with a possible D match to TRBD2 (5 bases). The V and J ends lost 4 bases and 7 bases respectively, with 17 bases between them. Germline CDR1 is MDHEN and CDR2 is SYDVKM. The CDR3 loop spans 14 amino acids.

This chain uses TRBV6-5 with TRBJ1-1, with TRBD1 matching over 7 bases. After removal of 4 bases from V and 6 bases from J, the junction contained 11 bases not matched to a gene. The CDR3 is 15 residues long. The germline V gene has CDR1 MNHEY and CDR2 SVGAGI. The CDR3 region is CASSFLAGGIPEAFF. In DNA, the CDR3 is TGTGCCAGCAGTTTCCTCGCAGGGGGGATCCCTGAAGCTTTCTTT.

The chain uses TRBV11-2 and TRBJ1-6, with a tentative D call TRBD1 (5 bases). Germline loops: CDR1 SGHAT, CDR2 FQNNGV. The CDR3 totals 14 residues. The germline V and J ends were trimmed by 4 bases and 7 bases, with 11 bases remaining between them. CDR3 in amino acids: CASSSQGGNSPLHF. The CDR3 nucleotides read TGTGCCAGCAGCTCGCAGGGTGGGAATTCACCCCTCCACTTT. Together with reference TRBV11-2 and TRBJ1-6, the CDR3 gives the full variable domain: EAGVAQSPRYKIIEKRQSVAFWCNPISGHATLYWYQQILGQGPKLLIQFQNNGVVDDSQLPKDRFSAERLKGVDSTLKIQPAKLEDSAVYLCASSSQGGNSPLHFGNGTRLTVT.

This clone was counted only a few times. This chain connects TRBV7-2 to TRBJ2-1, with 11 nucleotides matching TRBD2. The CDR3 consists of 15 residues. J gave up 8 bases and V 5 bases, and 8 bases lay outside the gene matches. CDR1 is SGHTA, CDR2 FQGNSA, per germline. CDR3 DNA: TGTGCCAGCAGCCCCCCCGCTAGCGGGGGGTATGAGCAGTTCTTC. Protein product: CASSPPASGGYEQFF.

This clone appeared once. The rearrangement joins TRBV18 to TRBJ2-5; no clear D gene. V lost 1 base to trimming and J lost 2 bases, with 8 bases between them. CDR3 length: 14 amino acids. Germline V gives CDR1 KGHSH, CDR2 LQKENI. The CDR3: CASSPLPQQETQYF. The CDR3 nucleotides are TGTGCCAGCTCACCACTACCGCAACAAGAGACCCAGTACTTC.

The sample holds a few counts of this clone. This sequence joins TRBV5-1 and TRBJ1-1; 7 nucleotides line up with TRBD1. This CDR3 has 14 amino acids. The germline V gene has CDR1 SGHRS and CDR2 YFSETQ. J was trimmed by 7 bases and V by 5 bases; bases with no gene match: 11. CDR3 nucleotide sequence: TGCGCCAGCAGATCCGGACAGGAGTGGGGTGAAGCTTTCTTT. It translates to CASRSGQEWGEAFF.

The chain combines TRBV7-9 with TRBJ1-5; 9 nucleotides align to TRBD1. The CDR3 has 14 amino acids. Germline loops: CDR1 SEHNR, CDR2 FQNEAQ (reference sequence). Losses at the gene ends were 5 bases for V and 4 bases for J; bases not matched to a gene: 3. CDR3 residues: CASSLQGANQPQHF. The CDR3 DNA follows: TGTGCCAGCAGCCTACAGGGGGCGAATCAGCCCCAGCATTTT.

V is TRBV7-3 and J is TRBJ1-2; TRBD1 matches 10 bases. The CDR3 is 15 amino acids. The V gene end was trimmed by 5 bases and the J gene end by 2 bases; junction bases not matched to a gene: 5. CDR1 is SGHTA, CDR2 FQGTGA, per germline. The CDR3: CASSPGGQGNYGYTF. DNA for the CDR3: TGTGCCAGCAGCCCTGGGGGACAGGGGAACTATGGCTACACCTTC. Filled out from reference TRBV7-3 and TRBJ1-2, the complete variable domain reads GAGVSQTPSNKVTEKGKYVELRCDPISGHTALYWYRQSLGQGPEFLIYFQGTGAADDSGLPNDRFFAVRPEGSVSTLKIQRTERGDSAVYLCASSPGGQGNYGYTFGSGTRLTVV.

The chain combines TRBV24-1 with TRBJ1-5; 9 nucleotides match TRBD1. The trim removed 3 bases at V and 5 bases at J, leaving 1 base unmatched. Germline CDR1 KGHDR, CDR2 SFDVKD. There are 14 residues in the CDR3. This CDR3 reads CATSDTGGDQPQHF. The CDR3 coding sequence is TGTGCCACCAGTGATACAGGGGGCGATCAGCCCCAGCATTTT.

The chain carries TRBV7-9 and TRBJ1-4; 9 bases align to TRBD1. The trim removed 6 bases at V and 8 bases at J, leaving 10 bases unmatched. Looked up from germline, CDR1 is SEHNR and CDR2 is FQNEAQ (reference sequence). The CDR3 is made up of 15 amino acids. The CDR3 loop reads CASRSVQGANEKLFF. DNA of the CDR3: TGTGCCAGCAGGTCCGTACAGGGGGCGAACGAAAAACTGTTTTTT. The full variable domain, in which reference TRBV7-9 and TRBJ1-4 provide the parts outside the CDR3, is DTGVSQNPRHKITKRGQNVTFRCDPISEHNRLYWYRQTLGQGPEFLTYFQNEAQLEKSRLLSDRFSAERPKGSFSTLEIQRTEQGDSAMYLCASRSVQGANEKLFFGSGTQLSVL.

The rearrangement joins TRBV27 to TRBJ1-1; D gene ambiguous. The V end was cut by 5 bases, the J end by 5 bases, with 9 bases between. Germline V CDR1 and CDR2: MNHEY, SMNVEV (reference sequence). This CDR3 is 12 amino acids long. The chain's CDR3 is CASSNVWTEAFF. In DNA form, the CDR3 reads TGTGCCAGCAGTAACGTATGGACTGAAGCTTTCTTT.

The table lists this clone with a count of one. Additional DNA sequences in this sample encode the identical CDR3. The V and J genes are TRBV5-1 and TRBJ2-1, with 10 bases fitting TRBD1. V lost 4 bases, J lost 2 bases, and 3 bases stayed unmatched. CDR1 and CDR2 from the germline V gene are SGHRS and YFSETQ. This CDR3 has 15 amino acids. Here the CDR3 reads CASSPGQGAYNEQFF. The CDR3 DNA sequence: TGCGCCAGCAGCCCCGGACAGGGGGCCTACAATGAGCAGTTCTTC.

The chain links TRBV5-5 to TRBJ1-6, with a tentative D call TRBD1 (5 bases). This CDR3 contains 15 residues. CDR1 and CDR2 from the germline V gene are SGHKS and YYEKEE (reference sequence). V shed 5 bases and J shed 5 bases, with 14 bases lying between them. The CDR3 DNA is TGTGCCAGCAGGCCGCCAGGGCCTGATAATTCACCCCTCCACTTT. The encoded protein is CASRPPGPDNSPLHF. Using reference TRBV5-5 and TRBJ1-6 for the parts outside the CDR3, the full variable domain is DAGVTQSPTHLIKTRGQQVTLRCSPISGHKSVSWYQQVLGQGPQFIFQYYEKEERGRGNFPDRFSARQFPNYSSELNVNALLLGDSALYLCASRPPGPDNSPLHFGNGTRLTVT.

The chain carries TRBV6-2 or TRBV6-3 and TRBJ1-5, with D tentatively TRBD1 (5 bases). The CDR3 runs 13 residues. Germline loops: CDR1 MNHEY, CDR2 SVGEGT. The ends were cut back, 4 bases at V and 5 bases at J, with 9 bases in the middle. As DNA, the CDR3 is TGTGCCAGCAGTTCAGGGTTCGATCAGCCCCAGCATTTT. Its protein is CASSSGFDQPQHF.

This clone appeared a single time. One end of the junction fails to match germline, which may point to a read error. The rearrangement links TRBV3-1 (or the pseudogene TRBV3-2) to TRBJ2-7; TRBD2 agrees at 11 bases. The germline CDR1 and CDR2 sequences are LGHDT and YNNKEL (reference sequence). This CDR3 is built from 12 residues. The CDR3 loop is CASSQDSGGAYF. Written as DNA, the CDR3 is TGTGCCAGCAGCCAAGATAGCGGGGGGGCTTATTTC.

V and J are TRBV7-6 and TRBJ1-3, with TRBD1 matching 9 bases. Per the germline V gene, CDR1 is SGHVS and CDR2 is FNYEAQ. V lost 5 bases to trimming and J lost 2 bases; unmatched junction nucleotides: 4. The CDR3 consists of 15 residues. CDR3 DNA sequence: TGTGCCAGCAGCCCGAGACAGGGGGCTGGAAACACCATATATTTT. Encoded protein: CASSPRQGAGNTIYF.

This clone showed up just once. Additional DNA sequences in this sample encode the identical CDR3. CDR3 sequence (DNA): TGCGCCAGCAGCCAAGGACCGTTAAATTCACCCCTCCACTTT. It is translated as CASSQGPLNSPLHF. The chain links TRBV4-1 to TRBJ1-6; D unresolved. CDR3 length equals 14 residues. The V gene's germline CDR1 is MGHRA and CDR2 YSYEKL. V lost 1 base to trimming and J lost 7 bases, with 8 bases between them.

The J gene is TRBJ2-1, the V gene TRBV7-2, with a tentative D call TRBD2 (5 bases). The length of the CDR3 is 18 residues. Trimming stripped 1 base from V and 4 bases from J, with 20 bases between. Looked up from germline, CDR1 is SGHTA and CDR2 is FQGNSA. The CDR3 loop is CASSLGRKGGRVYNEQFF. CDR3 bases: TGTGCCAGCAGCTTAGGACGCAAAGGCGGGCGGGTATACAATGAGCAGTTCTTC.